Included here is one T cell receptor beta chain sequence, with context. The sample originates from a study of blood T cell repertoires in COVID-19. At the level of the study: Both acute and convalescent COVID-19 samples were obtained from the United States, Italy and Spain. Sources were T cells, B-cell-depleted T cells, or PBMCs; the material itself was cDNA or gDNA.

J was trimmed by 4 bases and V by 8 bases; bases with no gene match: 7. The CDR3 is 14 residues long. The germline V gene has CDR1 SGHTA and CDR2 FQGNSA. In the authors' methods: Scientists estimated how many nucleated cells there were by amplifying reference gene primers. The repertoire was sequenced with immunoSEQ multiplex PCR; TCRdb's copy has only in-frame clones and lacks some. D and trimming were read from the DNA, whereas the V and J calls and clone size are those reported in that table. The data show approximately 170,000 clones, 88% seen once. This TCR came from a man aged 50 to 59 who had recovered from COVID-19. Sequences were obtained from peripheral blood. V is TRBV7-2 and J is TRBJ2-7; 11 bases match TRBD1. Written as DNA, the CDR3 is TGTGCCAGCGGCCGGACAGGGGGCGGGTACGAGCAGTACTTC. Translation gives CASGRTGGGYEQYF. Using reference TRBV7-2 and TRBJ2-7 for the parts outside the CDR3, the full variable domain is GAGVSQSPSNKVTEKGKDVELRCDPISGHTALYWYRQSLGQGLEFLIYFQGNSAPDKSGLPSDRFSAERTGGSVSTLTIQRTQQEDSAVYLCASGRTGGGYEQYFGPGTRLTVT.